Below, 10 T cell receptor beta chains from the same sample are listed, as sequenced in a study of blood T cells in healthy people across ages (dated by TCRdb to about 2015). Library method: 5' RACE. TCRdb names Illumina HiSeq 2500 as the instrument used. A second PCR of roughly 6 to 11 cycles was run with a J-beta primer mix and a sample-barcoded 5' primer. TCRdb trimmed the raw reads at Q25, called clones with MiXCR and kept productive beta chains. CDR3 protein duplicates are merged, each entry listing the most common genes and DNA. Present in this sample are roughly 500,000 distinct CDR3 sequences, nearly 25% of which were seen just once. The top ten clonotypes cover just over 8.5% of the sample. This sample also belongs to another study, concerning T cells of mothers and their children.

The sample taken for sequencing was blood. All receptors derive from a boy younger than 18 in good health.

The CDR3, as DNA: TGTGCCAGCAGTCCAGGGACTCGTAGTTGGGAGACCCAGTACTTC. It encodes CASSPGTRSWETQYF. J is TRBJ2-5 and V is TRBV28; a possible D gene is TRBD2 (6 bases). The CDR3 sequence is 15 residues long. CDR1 and CDR2 from the germline V gene are MDHEN and SYDVKM. Trimming removed 5 bases from V and 5 bases from J, with 18 bases in between.

This clonotype was counted between two and nine times. The chain recombines TRBV28 with TRBJ1-2; D is perhaps TRBD1 (6 bases). The CDR3 runs to 13 residues. The germline gives CDR1 MDHEN, CDR2 SYDVKM. V was pared by 4 bases and J by 7 bases, with 13 bases between. DNA of the CDR3: TGTGCCAGCAGTTACAGGGCCGGCCTTGGCTACACCTTC. Protein sequence: CASSYRAGLGYTF.

This clonotype was seen many times. The chain joins TRBV5-1 to TRBJ2-1, with 9 nucleotides matching TRBD2. This CDR3 spans 14 amino acids. CDR1 and CDR2 (germline): SGHRS, YFSETQ. V was pared by 7 bases and J by 0 bases, with 2 bases of the junction left unmatched. The CDR3 sequence: CASQTSGSYNEQFF. CDR3 in DNA: TGCGCCAGCCAGACTAGCGGCTCCTACAATGAGCAGTTCTTC. The variable domain in full, with the rest retrieved from reference TRBV5-1 and TRBJ2-1, is KAGVTQTPRYLIKTRGQQVTLSCSPISGHRSVSWYQQTPGQGLQFLFEYFSETQRNKGNFPGRFSGRQFSNSRSEMNVSTLELGDSALYLCASQTSGSYNEQFFGPGTRLTVL.

The sample holds a few counts of this clonotype. The chain uses TRBV29-1 and TRBJ2-3, with D possibly TRBD2 on 6 matching bases. The CDR3 runs 15 residues. Trimming shortened V by 3 bases and J by 0 bases, and 13 bases separated the two germline ends. The germline V gene has CDR1 SQVTM and CDR2 ANQGSEA. The CDR3 protein is CSVEGGKGSTDTQYF. In DNA form, the CDR3 reads TGCAGCGTTGAGGGCGGGAAGGGTAGCACAGATACGCAGTATTTT.

This clonotype was observed a handful of times. The chain has TRBV3-1 and TRBJ2-5, with 10 bases lining up with TRBD2. CDR3 length: 12 amino acids. The ends lost 3 bases at V and 12 bases at J; junction bases unmatched: 4. Germline V gene data show CDR1 as LGHDT and CDR2 as YNNKEL (reference sequence). The CDR3 nucleotides are TGTGCCAGCAGCCACCTAGCGGGAGAGGAGTACTTC. Its protein product is CASSHLAGEEYF.

The rearrangement links TRBV7-2 to TRBJ1-2; no clear D gene. The CDR3 runs to 16 residues. CDR1 SGHTA and CDR2 FQGNSA come from the germline V gene. The V and J ends lost 2 bases and 5 bases respectively, with 18 bases between them. CDR3 nucleotide sequence: TGTGCCAGCAGCTTAAGGTCGCGGTCCGGCTTATATGGCTACACCTTC. Translated: CASSLRSRSGLYGYTF.

The chain combines TRBV2 with TRBJ2-5, with TRBD1 matching over 7 bases. Losses at the gene ends were 4 bases for V and 1 base for J; bases not matched to a gene: 6. CDR3 length: 15 residues. The V gene's germline CDR1 is SNHLY and CDR2 FYNNEI. The CDR3 here is CASSGLGQAQETQYF. The CDR3 region has the DNA TGTGCCAGCAGTGGCCTCGGACAGGCCCAAGAGACCCAGTACTTC.

The chain is built from TRBV27 and TRBJ1-1; perhaps TRBD1 as D (6 bases). This CDR3 has 15 residues. Germline assignment: CDR1 MNHEY and CDR2 SMNVEV (reference sequence). Trimming cost V 3 bases and J 0 bases, with 11 bases left between them. The DNA for the CDR3 is TGTGCCAGCAGTTTCCTACAGGGTTTGAACACTGAAGCTTTCTTT. It yields the protein CASSFLQGLNTEAFF.

The CDR3 here is CASSVSASGRSYEQYF. The CDR3 nucleotides read TGTGCCAGCAGCGTTTCGGCTAGCGGGAGGTCCTACGAGCAGTACTTC. This chain connects TRBV9 to TRBJ2-7; 11 nucleotides line up with TRBD2. J was trimmed by 1 base and V by 2 bases; bases with no gene match: 5. The CDR3 is made up of 16 amino acids. The germline V gene has CDR1 SGDLS and CDR2 YYNGEE.

The table lists this clonotype with many counts. This chain uses TRBV5-1 with TRBJ2-5, with a possible D match to TRBD1 (6 bases). The V and J ends lost 1 base and 5 bases respectively, with 15 bases between them. The length of the CDR3 is 15 residues. Germline V gives CDR1 SGHRS, CDR2 YFSETQ. The CDR3: CASSLRGGLGETQYF. CDR3 DNA: TGCGCCAGCAGCTTGAGAGGGGGTCTCGGGGAGACCCAGTACTTC.